A single sample is the source of the 27 T cell receptor beta chains below, sequenced in a study of tumor and adjacent non-tumor tissue in lung cancer. A modified ARM-PCR protocol with three rounds of nested PCR amplified TCRbeta. MiXCR was run by TCRdb on the multiplex PCR reads, yielding one entry per CDR3 protein. This sample carries roughly 120,000 distinct CDR3 sequences, over 55% of them seen once, and the ten largest clones take 15% to 20%. The template was RNA from unsorted bulk tissue. More than 3 cm separated this lung sample from the edge of the tumor. The sequencing sample was made of distant non-tumor lung tissue. These receptor sequences come from a man aged 60 to 69 with non-small cell lung cancer.

This clonotype was seen only once. The conserved phenylalanine or tryptophan normally closing the CDR3 is absent here, so this likely arose from a read error. The rearrangement joins TRBV6-5 to TRBJ2-1, with TRBD2 as a possible D gene (6 bases). The CDR3 has 15 residues. Germline V lookup: CDR1 MNHEY, CDR2 SVGAGI. V lost 5 bases to trimming and J lost 5 bases, with 16 bases between them. CDR3 residues: CASSPGLAGNNEQFL. CDR3 coding DNA: TGTGCCAGCAGTCCGGGACTTGCGGGTAACAATGAGCAGTTCCTC.

As regards this clonotype: This may be a read error, as it is one base from a much larger clone. This chain joins TRBV20-1 and TRBJ1-1, with no clear D. This CDR3 comprises 15 residues. The V gene's germline CDR1 is DFQATT and CDR2 SNEGSKA (reference sequence). The CDR3 reads CSARIGPGLNIEAFF. The DNA of the CDR3 is TGCAGTGCTAGGATAGGCCCCGGTTTGAACATTGAAGCTTTCTTT.

J is TRBJ2-3 and V is TRBV5-1; a weak D match, TRBD2 (6 bases). The CDR3 is made up of 15 amino acids. Trimming left V 2 bases short and J 5 bases short, with 15 bases between. CDR1 and CDR2 (germline): SGHRS, YFSETQ. The CDR3 protein is CASSLLTGVKDTQYF. The CDR3 nucleotides are TGCGCCAGCAGCTTATTAACGGGAGTCAAAGATACGCAGTATTTT.

This clonotype was found once. V usage is TRBV11-3 and J usage is TRBJ1-1; D is undetermined. The length of the CDR3 is 16 residues. Trimming stripped 3 bases from V and 13 bases from J, with 27 bases between. The germline gives CDR1 SGHNT, CDR2 YENEEA. CDR3 coding DNA: TGTGCCAGCAGCTTCAAGGCGGAGGCTTTGAAAGTGGAGGTTTTCTTT. As protein: CASSFKAEALKVEVFF.

In regard to this clonotype: One junction end disagrees with the germline gene, perhaps due to a read error. The chain is built from TRBV30 and TRBJ2-1, with 7 bases fitting TRBD2. The CDR3 sequence is 14 residues long. Germline lookup yields CDR1 GTSNPN and CDR2 SVGIG (reference sequence). CDR3 coding DNA: TGTGCCTGGCGGAGGTGGGAGGGATACAATGAGCAGCTCTTC. Translation gives CAWRRWEGYNEQLF. Supplemented by reference TRBV30 and TRBJ2-1, the full variable domain reads SQTIHQWPATLVQPVGSPLSLECTVEGTSNPNLYWYRQAAGRGLQLLFYSVGIGQISSEVPQNLSASRPQDRQFILSSKKLLLSDSGFYLCAWRRWEGYNEQLFGPGTRLTVL.

The gene calls are TRBV20-1 and TRBJ2-2; no firm D call. In germline, CDR1 is DFQATT, CDR2 SNEGSKA (reference sequence). This CDR3 spans 15 amino acids. V lost 1 base and J lost 6, with 15 bases in between. CDR3 in amino acids: CSARVPPVGSGELFF. CDR3 bases: TGCAGTGCTAGAGTTCCACCAGTAGGGTCCGGGGAGCTGTTTTTT.

Points on this clonotype: This may be a read error, as it is one base from a much larger clone. The V and J genes are TRBV6-5 and TRBJ1-1; D remains ambiguous. Germline loops: CDR1 MNHEY, CDR2 SVGAGI. The ends were cut back, 2 bases at V and 10 bases at J, with 17 bases in the middle. The CDR3 contains 14 residues. CDR3 amino acids: CASSYQYRGLGAFF. The CDR3 nucleotides read TGTGCCAGCAGTTACCAATATAGAGGACTCGGAGCTTTCTTT.

With regard to this clonotype: A much larger clone is a single base away; this may be a read error. The rearrangement links TRBV7-2 to TRBJ2-1, with D hard to call. Germline V gene data show CDR1 as SGHTA and CDR2 as FQGNSA. Trimming took 6 bases from V and 6 from J, leaving 18 bases between them. The CDR3 is 15 residues long. In nucleotides, the CDR3 is TGTGCCAGCAGTTCTTTCGTAAAGGTAGGCAATGAGCAGTTCTTC. Its translation is CASSSFVKVGNEQFF.

The chain couples TRBV28 to TRBJ2-1, with a weak D call TRBD2 (6 bases). V dropped 3 bases and J dropped 8 bases, with 17 bases sitting between them. Germline V gene lookup returns CDR1 MDHEN and CDR2 SYDVKM. The CDR3 contains 15 residues. The CDR3, as DNA: TGTGCCAGCAGTTTTCCGGAGGGCTCCCCCTATGAGCAGTTCTTC. The encoded protein is CASSFPEGSPYEQFF.

In the case of this clonotype: Because the CDR3's place on the DNA is in doubt, the DNA is left out and the CDR3 is given as listed by TCRdb. The chain recombines TRBV29-1 with TRBJ1-3. Including both end residues, the CDR3 is 11 amino acids long. Per the germline V gene, CDR1 is SQVTM and CDR2 is ANQGSEA. CDR3 loop: CGVASGNTIYF.

Worth noting for this clonotype: The conserved closing phenylalanine or tryptophan is absent in this CDR3, likely reflecting a read error. The genes are TRBV12-3 or TRBV12-4 and TRBJ1-5, with 11 bases lining up with TRBD1. Near its end, the DNA agrees better with TRBJ2-3, so the J call may be wrong. This CDR3 has 17 residues. This chain's CDR3 is CASSPGTGGYSNQPQYY. DNA of the CDR3: TGTGCCAGCAGTCCCGGGACAGGGGGTTATAGCAATCAGCCCCAGTATTAT.

This clonotype was seen many times. The chain is built from TRBV4-3 and TRBJ2-2, with TRBD2 identical over 7 bases. V was clipped by 0 bases and J by 2 bases; unmatched bases: 3. Per germline, CDR1 LGHNA and CDR2 YSLEER. CDR3 length equals 16 residues. CDR3 in DNA: TGCGCCAGCAGCCAAGAGGGGACTATTAACACCGGGGAGCTGTTTTTT. It translates to CASSQEGTINTGELFF.

This clonotype counts as medium-sized. The chain combines TRBV12-3 or TRBV12-4 with TRBJ2-7, with 10 bases that match TRBD1. The CDR3 extends over 14 amino acids. Trimming at V came to 5 bases and at J to 5 bases, leaving 6 bases not matched to a gene. The DNA of the CDR3 is TGTGCCAGCAGTCAGGGACAGGGGCCCCACGAGCAGTACTTC. Protein sequence: CASSQGQGPHEQYF.

The gene calls are TRBV29-1 and TRBJ2-2; 9 bases are a match to TRBD2. Germline values: CDR1 SQVTM, CDR2 ANQGSEA. This CDR3 has 16 residues. CDR3 bases: TGCAACATGTACGGGACTAGCAGAACGAACACCGGGGAGCTGTTTTTT. This sequence encodes CNMYGTSRTNTGELFF.

The V and J genes are TRBV28 and TRBJ1-6, with D tentatively TRBD1 (6 bases). CDR3 length: 14 amino acids. CDR1 is MDHEN, CDR2 SYDVKM, per germline. V was pared by 4 bases and J by 4 bases, with 8 bases between. CDR3 DNA sequence: TGTGCCAGCAGTTGGACAGCTTATAATTCACCCCTCCACTTT. Protein product: CASSWTAYNSPLHF.

Details on this clonotype: This sequence may be a read error, since a much larger clone differs from it by one base. V usage is TRBV5-6 and J usage is TRBJ1-2; 10 bases are a match to TRBD1. The CDR3 length is 15 residues. Germline assignment: CDR1 SGHDT and CDR2 YYEEEE. The ends lost 0 bases at V and 7 bases at J; junction bases unmatched: 6. CDR3 sequence reads: CASSLETGGVGGYTF. The CDR3 DNA reads as TGTGCCAGCAGCTTGGAGACAGGGGGCGTCGGTGGCTACACCTTC.

For this clonotype: Sequence at one end of the junction differs from germline and may be a read error. The chain employs TRBV7-9 and TRBJ2-2; D not resolved. The CDR3 loop spans 13 amino acids. Germline V gene lookup returns CDR1 SEHNR and CDR2 FQNEAQ (reference sequence). The CDR3 protein is CTSNLPNTGELFF. DNA of the CDR3: TGTACCAGCAACTTACCGAACACCGGGGAGCTGTTTTTT.

This clonotype was detected ten times or more. The chain employs TRBV5-5 and TRBJ2-3; D might be TRBD1 (5 bases). Trimming stripped 4 bases from V and 6 bases from J, with 12 bases between. The CDR3 is 13 residues long. Germline V CDR1 and CDR2: SGHKS, YYEKEE (reference sequence). The CDR3 reads CASSQGVEDTQYF. The CDR3, as DNA: TGTGCCAGCAGCCAGGGCGTTGAGGATACGCAGTATTTT.

This clonotype was seen many times. V usage is TRBV6-2 or TRBV6-3 and J usage is TRBJ1-5, with TRBD1 identical over 7 bases. The V and J ends lost 8 bases and 3 bases, in that order; junction bases with no gene match: 16. CDR3 length: 17 amino acids. Germline V lookup: CDR1 MNHEY, CDR2 SVGEGT. CDR3 protein: CASLRARDRYNNQPQHF. CDR3 nucleotides: TGTGCCAGCCTCCGGGCCCGGGACAGATATAACAATCAGCCCCAGCATTTT.

As for this clonotype: Germline is not matched at one junction end, which may reflect a read error. J is TRBJ1-4 and V is TRBV4-2; D unresolved. This CDR3 region has 14 residues. CDR1 is LGHNA and CDR2 is YNFKEQ in the germline V gene. CDR3 sequence reads: CVSSQGGVWEKLFF. For the CDR3, the DNA is TGTGTCAGCAGCCAAGGTGGAGTATGGGAAAAACTGTTTTTT.

At least ten counts were recorded for this clonotype. This sequence joins TRBV6-6 and TRBJ2-3, with TRBD2 as a possible D gene (6 bases). Between the trimmed V and J ends, which lost 4 bases and 2 bases, there was a span of 13 bases. From germline, CDR1 is MNHNY and CDR2 SVGAGI (reference sequence). The CDR3 has 15 residues. The CDR3 coding sequence is TGTGCCAGCAGTTTCGGCAGGGAGGACACAGATACGCAGTATTTT. The encoded protein is CASSFGREDTDTQYF.

In its sample, this clonotype was seen once. At one end the junction does not follow the germline gene, possibly because of a read error. The J gene is TRBJ1-3, the V gene TRBV12-5, with 10 positions matching TRBD1. There are 16 residues in the CDR3. Germline V CDR1 and CDR2: LGHNT, FRNRAP. CDR3 nucleotide sequence: TGTGCTAGTGGTCCCCCGGACAGGGGGGGAGGAAGCACCATATATTTT. This gives the protein CASGPPDRGGGSTIYF.

At least ten counts were recorded for this clonotype. A junction boundary mismatches the germline segment, possibly from a read error. V and J are TRBV5-4 and TRBJ2-1; D perhaps matches TRBD1 (5 bases). The CDR3 covers 12 residues. Germline CDR1 and CDR2: SGHNT and YYREEE (reference sequence). The CDR3 nucleotides are TGTGTCAGCAGCCAAGGGGACAATGAGCAGTTCTTC. Amino acid sequence: CVSSQGDNEQFF.

As concerns this clonotype: The junction does not match germline at one end; this may be a read error. The chain combines TRBV6-2 or TRBV6-3 with TRBJ2-5; TRBD1 aligns across 8 bases. This CDR3 is 14 amino acids long. CDR1 is MNHEY, CDR2 SVGEGT, per germline. CDR3 nucleotides: TGTGCCATCAGGATACAGGGGGGTCAAGAGACCCAATACTTC. This codes for CAIRIQGGQETQYF.

The table lists this clonotype with a count of one. Compared with germline, one end of the junction differs, possibly owing to a read error. The chain carries TRBV11-3 and TRBJ2-7; the D gene could be TRBD1 or TRBD2 (7 bases each). This CDR3 is 17 amino acids long. The germline CDR1 and CDR2 sequences are SGHNT and YENEEA. CDR3 nucleotides: TGTACCAGCAGCCTAGGGGGCGGGACTACTCTCTCCTACGAGCAGTACTTC. Translated: CTSSLGGGTTLSYEQYF.

On this clonotype: The germline gene is not matched at one end of the junction; a read error may be the cause. The CDR3 is CASCQVLGGTQFF. As DNA, the CDR3 is TGCGCCAGCTGCCAAGTTCTCGGCGGGACTCAGTTCTTC. The rearrangement joins TRBV4-1 to TRBJ2-1; a weak D match, TRBD2 (6 bases). The CDR3 extends over 13 amino acids. The germline V gene encodes CDR1 MGHRA and CDR2 YSYEKL.

Of note for this clonotype: A read error may explain this, as a much larger clone is one base away. The genes are TRBV11-2 and TRBJ2-1, with 8 bases fitting TRBD1. Looked up from germline, CDR1 is SGHAT and CDR2 is FQNNGV. Trimming removed 5 bases from V and 9 bases from J; junction bases left unmatched: 12. The CDR3 contains 15 residues. The CDR3 sequence: CASSAYGQGTSEQFF. The CDR3 DNA reads TGTGCCAGCAGCGCCTACGGACAGGGAACCAGTGAGCAGTTCTTC.